The 5 T cell receptor beta chains reported below all come from one sample, sequenced in a study of blood T cell repertoires in COVID-19. TCRdb's table, derived via immunoSEQ multiplex PCR, lists solely in-frame clones and lacks some. The sample carries some 380,000 clones, approximately 87% recorded once. The sequencing sample was made of PBMCs or T cells enriched from blood (not recorded which). These receptors were collected from a man aged 25-45 years who had recovered from COVID-19.

This chain's CDR3 is CASRRDRGNGYTF. CDR3 bases: TGTGCCAGCAGACGGGACAGAGGGAATGGCTACACCTTC. This chain joins TRBV25-1 and TRBJ1-2; TRBD1 matches 7 bases. Trimming at V came to 6 bases and at J to 6 bases, leaving 7 bases not matched to a gene. There are 13 residues in the CDR3. From germline, CDR1 is MGHDK and CDR2 SYGVNS.

In nucleotides, the CDR3 is TGTGCCAGCAGCTTAGCGAGGAGCCAAGAGACCCAGTACTTC. Amino acid sequence: CASSLARSQETQYF. This sequence joins TRBV7-9 and TRBJ2-5; D unclear. The germline V gene has CDR1 SEHNR and CDR2 FQNEAQ (reference sequence). Trimming took off 0 bases at V and 1 base at J, with 6 bases between the two ends. CDR3 length: 14 residues.

The V and J genes are TRBV29-1 and TRBJ2-1; 14 positions match TRBD2. Germline V lookup: CDR1 SQVTM, CDR2 ANQGSEA. Trimming removed 3 bases from V and 0 bases from J; junction bases left unmatched: 4. The length of the CDR3 is 17 residues. This chain's CDR3 is CSVEGLAGESSYNEQFF. CDR3 bases: TGCAGCGTTGAGGGACTAGCGGGGGAAAGCTCCTACAATGAGCAGTTCTTC.

J is TRBJ1-2 and V is TRBV4-1; no definite D call. The CDR3 contains 15 residues. V lost 1 base and J 5 bases, leaving 14 bases between the germline ends. CDR1 and CDR2 (germline): MGHRA, YSYEKL. CDR3 sequence reads: CASSQGRVSGYGYTF. CDR3 nucleotide sequence: TGCGCCAGCAGCCAAGGTAGAGTTTCGGGTTATGGCTACACCTTC.

This chain connects TRBV6-5 to TRBJ1-1; the D is unclear. Deletions cut 4 bases from V and 2 bases from J, with 14 bases between. From germline, CDR1 is MNHEY and CDR2 SVGAGI. The CDR3 spans 15 residues. CDR3 DNA: TGTGCCAGCAGTTTCGGCCCGGCAGGCAACACTGAAGCTTTCTTT. Its protein is CASSFGPAGNTEAFF.